This entry is about one T cell receptor beta chain. Its antigen is not known. Time point defined: cycle 4 day 1 (C4D1), after 6 weeks of nivolumab. After autologous stem cell transplantation all patients relapsed, and prior brentuximab vedotin exposure differed between cohorts. This CDR3 comprises 14 residues. Germline V gene data show CDR1 as KGHSH and CDR2 as LQKENI. The J segment lost 10 bases and the V segment lost 7 bases, leaving 7 bases of the junction unmatched. This specimen comes from a study of PD-1 blockade in classical Hodgkin lymphoma. Findings and limits, study-wide: With CD4+ cells, TCR diversity rose significantly by C4D1, but not with CD8+ cells. Repertoire difference causes, possibly disease activity or prior therapy, remain undefined. Healthy donors were reported to have higher baseline TCR diversity than newly diagnosed patients.

The protocol was immunoSEQ multiplex PCR, while the TCRdb copy is restricted to in-frame clones and leaves out a portion. Here the sample spans roughly 40,000 clones, about 70% being singletons. The sequences come from peripheral blood mononuclear cells (PBMCs), collected before the fourth cycle of nivolumab. The TCR sequence derives from a human donor with classical Hodgkin lymphoma. This chain connects TRBV18 to TRBJ1-6, with 10 bases aligning to TRBD1. The CDR3 nucleotides are TGTGCCAGCTATTCCGGGACAGGGGACTCACCCCTCCACTTT. It specifies CASYSGTGDSPLHF.